These 20 T cell receptor beta chains were all obtained from the same sample, sequenced in a study of vaccination and CD4 T cells after COVID-19. Their antigens are not known. The sample's treatment: approximately nine-day PBMC culture with coronavirus spike peptide pools or control peptides (ViraFEST assay). With the Oncomine TCR Beta short-read assay, DNA from cultured CD4+ T cells was sequenced. TCRdb recomputed calls from the PCR reads with MiXCR, one row per CDR3 protein. The sample consists of 13,000 to 15,000 distinct CDR3 sequences, around 46% of them appearing once. Sequenced: cultured CD4+ T cells from blood. Source of these receptors: a human donor with COVID-19.

This clonotype was recorded only once. The chain links TRBV5-6 to TRBJ1-1; TRBD1 agrees at 7 bases. The V segment lost 4 bases and the J segment 1 base; nucleotides outside the gene matches: 7. CDR1 SGHDT and CDR2 YYEEEE come from the germline V gene. CDR3 length: 15 residues. CDR3 in DNA: TGTGCCAGCAGCGTGAACAGGGGTGGGAACACTGAAGCTTTCTTT. Its protein is CASSVNRGGNTEAFF.

This chain connects TRBV14 to TRBJ1-5; TRBD1 agrees at 7 bases. The CDR3 is made up of 17 amino acids. The V gene's germline CDR1 is SGHDN and CDR2 FVKESK. Trimming cost V 0 bases and J 6 bases; bases outside gene matches: 11. CDR3 loop: CASSQDLRRGRGQPQHF. As DNA, the CDR3 is TGTGCCAGCAGCCAAGATCTAAGGAGGGGGCGAGGTCAGCCCCAGCATTTT.

Only a few counts were recorded for this clonotype. The chain joins TRBV7-6 to TRBJ2-7; D possibly matches TRBD1 or TRBD2 (5 bases each). Per germline, CDR1 SGHVS and CDR2 FNYEAQ. Trimming pared 2 bases from V and 3 bases from J, leaving 8 bases between. The CDR3 has 13 amino acids. CDR3 protein: CASSLMGDYEQYF. The CDR3 DNA follows: TGTGCCAGCAGCTTAATGGGGGACTACGAGCAGTACTTC.

The chain employs TRBV24-1 and TRBJ1-2; TRBD1 aligns across 7 bases. The CDR3 is made up of 13 amino acids. V dropped 7 bases and J dropped 4; count of bases not matched to a gene: 5. Germline CDR1 is KGHDR and CDR2 is SFDVKD. The DNA of the CDR3 is TGTGCCACCAGATCGACAGGGAGCTATGGCTACACCTTC. It is translated as CATRSTGSYGYTF.

The chain links TRBV19 to TRBJ2-7; 9 bases agree with TRBD1. The germline V gene has CDR1 LNHDA and CDR2 SQIVND (reference sequence). CDR3 size: 15 residues. Trimming at V came to 5 bases and at J to 2 bases, leaving 7 bases not matched to a gene. CDR3 bases: TGTGCCAGTAGTGCGAGAGGGACAGGGACCTACGAGCAGTACTTC. This encodes CASSARGTGTYEQYF.

V gene TRBV30 combines with J gene TRBJ1-1; no clear D. The CDR3 sequence is 8 residues long. Germline values: CDR1 GTSNPN, CDR2 SVGIG (reference sequence). The ends were cut back, 4 bases at V and 7 bases at J, with 1 base in the middle. CDR3: CAWNEAFF. The CDR3 region has the DNA TGTGCCTGGAATGAAGCTTTCTTT.

J is TRBJ1-1 and V is TRBV20-1; possible D gene TRBD1, 5 bases. Trimming left V 8 bases short and J 2 bases short, with 12 bases between. This CDR3 is 12 amino acids long. Germline CDR1 reads DFQATT; CDR2 reads SNEGSKA (reference sequence). The CDR3 DNA reads as TGCAGTACTTACGACAGAAACACTGAAGCTTTCTTT. Translating gives CSTYDRNTEAFF.

V gene TRBV6-1 combines with J gene TRBJ1-4; a weak D match, TRBD1 (5 bases). Trimming removed 5 bases at V and 8 bases at J, with 15 bases between. Germline-derived CDR1 and CDR2 are MNHNS and SASEGT. The CDR3 contains 14 residues. CDR3 DNA: TGTGCCAGCAGTCTATCCGACGGGACGGAAAAACTGTTTTTT. Its translation is CASSLSDGTEKLFF.

The rearrangement links TRBV6-1 to TRBJ2-3, with D perhaps given as TRBD1 or TRBD2 (5 bases each). V was pared by 8 bases and J by 5 bases, with 14 bases between. Looked up from germline, CDR1 is MNHNS and CDR2 is SASEGT. The CDR3 contains 13 residues. This CDR3 is CASGASRGDTQYF. In nucleotides, the CDR3 is TGTGCCAGCGGGGCCTCTCGGGGAGATACGCAGTATTTT.

The chain couples TRBV11-3 to TRBJ2-5; D may be TRBD1 (6 bases). The V end was cut by 5 bases, the J end by 2 bases, with 12 bases between. The CDR3 consists of 14 residues. Germline-derived CDR1 and CDR2 are SGHNT and YENEEA. Here the CDR3 reads CASSQRTEQETQYF. CDR3 coding DNA: TGTGCCAGCAGCCAAAGGACAGAGCAAGAGACCCAGTACTTC.

This chain connects TRBV19 to TRBJ1-2; TRBD1 agrees at 11 bases. The length of the CDR3 is 13 residues. Germline CDR1 and CDR2: LNHDA and SQIVND (reference sequence). The V segment lost 4 bases and the J segment 6 bases; nucleotides outside the gene matches: 1. The CDR3, as DNA: TGTGCCAGTAGTACGGACAGGGGGCATGGCTACACCTTC. Its translation: CASSTDRGHGYTF. The full variable domain, with the rest looked up from reference TRBV19 and TRBJ1-2, is DGGITQSPKYLFRKEGQNVTLSCEQNLNHDAMYWYRQDPGQGLRLIYYSQIVNDFQKGDIAEGYSVSREKKESFPLTVTSAQKNPTAFYLCASSTDRGHGYTFGSGTRLTVV.

The chain joins TRBV5-6 to TRBJ2-3; no clear D gene. The CDR3 is made up of 14 amino acids. The germline V gene has CDR1 SGHDT and CDR2 YYEEEE. Trimming cost V 0 bases and J 2 bases, with 7 bases left between them. In DNA form, the CDR3 reads TGTGCCAGCAGCTTGGAAGAGTTCACAGATACGCAGTATTTT. Translating it yields CASSLEEFTDTQYF.

This sequence joins TRBV6-5 and TRBJ2-1; D tentatively fits TRBD1 or TRBD2 (6 bases each). CDR3 length: 17 residues. Germline V gene lookup returns CDR1 MNHEY and CDR2 SVGAGI. Trimming removed 0 bases from V and 6 bases from J, with 18 bases in between. CDR3 in amino acids: CASSYSGGGLGSNEQFF. The CDR3 coding sequence is TGTGCCAGCAGTTACTCGGGGGGCGGTTTGGGGTCCAATGAGCAGTTCTTC.

This clonotype was recorded once. The rearrangement uses TRBV11-3 and TRBJ1-1; D call uncertain. Trimming cost V 1 base and J 1 base, with 1 base left between them. The CDR3 covers 12 residues. From germline, CDR1 is SGHNT and CDR2 YENEEA. As DNA, the CDR3 is TGTGCCAGCAGCTTAGCGAACACTGAAGCTTTCTTT. Its translation is CASSLANTEAFF.

The chain combines TRBV19 with TRBJ1-2; 7 bases fit TRBD1. Trimming took 4 bases from V and 3 from J; bases not matched to a gene: 8. Germline V lookup: CDR1 LNHDA, CDR2 SQIVND (reference sequence). The CDR3 runs to 15 residues. CDR3 coding DNA: TGTGCCAGTAGTAAGACAGGGTTGGGGGACTATGGCTACACCTTC. Protein: CASSKTGLGDYGYTF.

The gene calls are TRBV23-1 and TRBJ1-5; TRBD1 might be the D (6 bases). TRBV23-1 is filed as an ORF, its function uncertain. V lost 3 bases and J lost 0, with 18 bases in between. The CDR3 covers 18 residues. In nucleotides, the CDR3 is TGCGCCAGCAGTCATGGGACACCCAACAACTATAGCAATCAGCCCCAGCATTTT. It specifies CASSHGTPNNYSNQPQHF.

CDR3 sequence (DNA): TGTGCCAGCAGCTCTACCCAAACAGGGGTCGGGGAGCAGTTCTTC. Its protein is CASSSTQTGVGEQFF. The chain couples TRBV11-2 to TRBJ2-1, with 7 bases matching TRBD1. There are 15 residues in the CDR3. The germline gives CDR1 SGHAT, CDR2 FQNNGV. The V and J ends lost 4 bases and 10 bases, in that order; junction bases with no gene match: 13.

The genes are TRBV11-2 and TRBJ1-2; D is undetermined. The CDR3 loop spans 13 amino acids. The germline V gene has CDR1 SGHAT and CDR2 FQNNGV. The CDR3 DNA reads TGTGCTCACCCAGTAGTGCAGAACTATGGCTACACCTTC. Translated, it gives CAHPVVQNYGYTF.

The chain couples TRBV2 to TRBJ1-5; D remains ambiguous. V lost 7 bases and J 6 bases, leaving 13 bases between the germline ends. In germline, CDR1 is SNHLY, CDR2 FYNNEI. The CDR3 extends over 13 amino acids. In nucleotides, the CDR3 is TGTGCCAGCATAAGAGAATGGGGTCAGCCCCAGCATTTT. Translation gives CASIREWGQPQHF.

The CDR3 loop is CSARGGTGTSYEQYF. DNA for the CDR3: TGCAGTGCTAGGGGGGGGACAGGGACCTCCTACGAGCAGTACTTC. This chain uses TRBV20-1 with TRBJ2-7; 9 positions match TRBD1. Germline V CDR1 and CDR2: DFQATT, SNEGSKA (reference sequence). V shed 3 bases, J shed 0 bases, and the junction held 6 bases outside the gene matches. The CDR3 consists of 15 residues.